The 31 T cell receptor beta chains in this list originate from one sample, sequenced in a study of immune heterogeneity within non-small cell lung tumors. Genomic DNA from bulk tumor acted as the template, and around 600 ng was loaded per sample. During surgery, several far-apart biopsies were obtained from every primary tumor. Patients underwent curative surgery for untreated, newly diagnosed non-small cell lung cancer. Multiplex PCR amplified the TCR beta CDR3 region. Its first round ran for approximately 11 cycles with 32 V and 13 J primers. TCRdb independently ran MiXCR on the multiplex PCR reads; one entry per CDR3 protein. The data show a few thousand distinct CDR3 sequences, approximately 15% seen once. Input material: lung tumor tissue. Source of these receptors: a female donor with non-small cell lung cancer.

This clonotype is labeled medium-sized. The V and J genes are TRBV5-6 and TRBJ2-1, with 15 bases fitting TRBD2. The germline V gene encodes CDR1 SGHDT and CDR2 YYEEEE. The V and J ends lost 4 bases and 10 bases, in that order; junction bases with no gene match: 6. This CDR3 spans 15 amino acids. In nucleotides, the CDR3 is TGTGCCAGCAGCCCGGGACTAGCGGGGGGTTCAGAGCAGTTCTTC. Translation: CASSPGLAGGSEQFF.

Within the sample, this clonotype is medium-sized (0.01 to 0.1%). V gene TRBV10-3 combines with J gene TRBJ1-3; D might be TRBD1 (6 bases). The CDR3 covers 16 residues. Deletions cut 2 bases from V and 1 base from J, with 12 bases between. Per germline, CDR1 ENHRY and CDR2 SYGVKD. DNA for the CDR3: TGTGCCATCAGTGAGGGGAATAGGGGGTCTGGAAACACCATATATTTT. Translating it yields CAISEGNRGSGNTIYF.

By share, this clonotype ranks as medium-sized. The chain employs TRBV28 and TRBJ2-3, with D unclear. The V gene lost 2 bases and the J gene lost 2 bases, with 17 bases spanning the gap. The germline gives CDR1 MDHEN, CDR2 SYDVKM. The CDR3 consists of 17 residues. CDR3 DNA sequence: TGTGCCAGCAGTTTAAGGCCGATTCCGTTGAACACAGATACGCAGTATTTT. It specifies CASSLRPIPLNTDTQYF.

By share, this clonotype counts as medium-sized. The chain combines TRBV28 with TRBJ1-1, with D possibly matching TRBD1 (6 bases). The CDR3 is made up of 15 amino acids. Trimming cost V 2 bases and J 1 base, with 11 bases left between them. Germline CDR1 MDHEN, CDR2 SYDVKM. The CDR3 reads CASSLTGKGNTEAFF. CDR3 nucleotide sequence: TGTGCCAGCAGTTTAACAGGGAAAGGGAACACTGAAGCTTTCTTT.

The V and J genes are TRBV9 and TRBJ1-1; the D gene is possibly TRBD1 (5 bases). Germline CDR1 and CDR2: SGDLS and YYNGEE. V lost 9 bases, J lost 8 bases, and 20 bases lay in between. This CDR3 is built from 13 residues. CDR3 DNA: TGTGCCATCTGCGTAGGGAGGGGATCGGAAGCTTTCTTT. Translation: CAICVGRGSEAFF.

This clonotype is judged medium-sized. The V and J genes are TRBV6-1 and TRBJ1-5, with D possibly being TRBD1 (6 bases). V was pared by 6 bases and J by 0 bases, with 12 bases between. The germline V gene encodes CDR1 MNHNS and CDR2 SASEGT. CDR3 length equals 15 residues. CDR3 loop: CASRFHRDSNQPQHF. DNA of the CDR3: TGTGCCAGCAGATTCCACAGGGATAGCAATCAGCCCCAGCATTTT.

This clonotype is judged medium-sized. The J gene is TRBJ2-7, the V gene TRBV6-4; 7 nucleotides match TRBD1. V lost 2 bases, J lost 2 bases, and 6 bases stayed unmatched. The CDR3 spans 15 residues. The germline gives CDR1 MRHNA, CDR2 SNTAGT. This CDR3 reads CASSDGGQVPYEQYF. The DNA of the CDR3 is TGTGCCAGCAGTGACGGAGGACAGGTCCCCTACGAGCAGTACTTC.

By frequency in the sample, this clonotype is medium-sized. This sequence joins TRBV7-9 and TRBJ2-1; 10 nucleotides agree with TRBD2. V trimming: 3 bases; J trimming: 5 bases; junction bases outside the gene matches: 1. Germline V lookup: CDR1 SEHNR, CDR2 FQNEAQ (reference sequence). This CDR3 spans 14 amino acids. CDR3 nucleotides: TGTGCCAGCAGCTTCAGCGGGAGGGACAATGAGCAGTTCTTC. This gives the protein CASSFSGRDNEQFF. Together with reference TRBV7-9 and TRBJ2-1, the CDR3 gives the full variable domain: DTGVSQNPRHKITKRGQNVTFRCDPISEHNRLYWYRQTLGQGPEFLTYFQNEAQLEKSRLLSDRFSAERPKGSFSTLEIQRTEQGDSAMYLCASSFSGRDNEQFFGPGTRLTVL.

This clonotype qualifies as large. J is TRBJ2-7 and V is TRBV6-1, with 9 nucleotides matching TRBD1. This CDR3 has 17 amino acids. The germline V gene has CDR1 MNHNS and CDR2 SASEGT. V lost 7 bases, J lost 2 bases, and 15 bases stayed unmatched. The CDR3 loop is CASTLGQGRVKAYEQYF. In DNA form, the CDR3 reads TGTGCCAGCACCTTGGGACAGGGAAGAGTAAAGGCCTACGAGCAGTACTTC.

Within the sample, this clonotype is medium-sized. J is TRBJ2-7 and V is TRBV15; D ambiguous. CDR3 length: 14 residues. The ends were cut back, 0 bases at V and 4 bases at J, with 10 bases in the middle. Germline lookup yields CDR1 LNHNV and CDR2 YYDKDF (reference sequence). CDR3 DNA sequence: TGTGCCACCAGCAGAGAATCCAGAACATACGAGCAGTACTTC. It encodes CATSRESRTYEQYF.

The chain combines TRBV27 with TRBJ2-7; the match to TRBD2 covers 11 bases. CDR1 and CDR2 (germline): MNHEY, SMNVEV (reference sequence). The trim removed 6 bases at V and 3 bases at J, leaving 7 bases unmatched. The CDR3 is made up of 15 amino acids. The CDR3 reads CASSKLAGDYYEQYF. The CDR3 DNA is TGTGCCAGCAGCAAACTAGCGGGAGATTACTACGAGCAGTACTTC.

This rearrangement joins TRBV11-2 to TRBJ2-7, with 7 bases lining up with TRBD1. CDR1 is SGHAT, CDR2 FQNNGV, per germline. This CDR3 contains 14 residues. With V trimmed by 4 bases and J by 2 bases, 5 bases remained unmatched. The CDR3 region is CASSSGQVPYEQYF. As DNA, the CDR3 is TGTGCCAGCAGCTCTGGACAGGTACCCTACGAGCAGTACTTC.

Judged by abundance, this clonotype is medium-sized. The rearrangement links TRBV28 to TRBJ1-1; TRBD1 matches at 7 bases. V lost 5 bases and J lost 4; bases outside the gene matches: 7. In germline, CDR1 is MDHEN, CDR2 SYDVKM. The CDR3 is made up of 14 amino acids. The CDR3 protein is CASSTRQGSTEAFF. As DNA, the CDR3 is TGTGCCAGCAGTACCAGACAGGGAAGCACTGAAGCTTTCTTT.

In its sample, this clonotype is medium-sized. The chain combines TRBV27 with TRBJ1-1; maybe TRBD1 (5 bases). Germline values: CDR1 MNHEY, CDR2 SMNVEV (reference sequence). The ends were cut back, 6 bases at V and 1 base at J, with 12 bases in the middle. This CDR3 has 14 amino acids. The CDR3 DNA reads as TGTGCCAGCAGCCCCATCGGGGGGAACACTGAAGCTTTCTTT. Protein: CASSPIGGNTEAFF.

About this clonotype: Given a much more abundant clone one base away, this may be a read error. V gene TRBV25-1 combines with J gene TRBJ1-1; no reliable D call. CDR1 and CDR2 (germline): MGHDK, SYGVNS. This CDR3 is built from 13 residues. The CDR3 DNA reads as TGTTCCAGCGTGGGAGGTTTGAACACTGAAGCTTTCTTT. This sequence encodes CSSVGGLNTEAFF.

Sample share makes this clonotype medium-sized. The CDR3 DNA sequence: TGTGCCAGCAGCTTAGATGGTCCGGGGGAGCAGTACTTC. Translating gives CASSLDGPGEQYF. The V and J genes are TRBV11-2 and TRBJ2-7; maybe TRBD2 (5 bases). The CDR3 length is 13 residues. Germline V CDR1 and CDR2: SGHAT, FQNNGV. Trimming cost V 0 bases and J 7 bases, with 10 bases left between them.

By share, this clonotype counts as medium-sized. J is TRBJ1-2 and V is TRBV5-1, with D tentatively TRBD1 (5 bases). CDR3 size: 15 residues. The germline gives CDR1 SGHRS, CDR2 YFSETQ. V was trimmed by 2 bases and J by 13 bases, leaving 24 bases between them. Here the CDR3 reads CASSFLDGASGSSTF. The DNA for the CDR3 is TGCGCCAGCAGCTTCTTAGACGGGGCTAGTGGGTCGAGCACCTTC.

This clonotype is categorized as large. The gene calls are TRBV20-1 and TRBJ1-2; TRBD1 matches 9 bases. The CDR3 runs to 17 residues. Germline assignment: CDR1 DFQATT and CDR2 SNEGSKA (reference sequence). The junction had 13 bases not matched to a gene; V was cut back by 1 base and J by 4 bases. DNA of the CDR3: TGCAGTGCTAGAGTCCTCTCCGGGACAGGGTCTTCCTATGGCTACACCTTC. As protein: CSARVLSGTGSSYGYTF.

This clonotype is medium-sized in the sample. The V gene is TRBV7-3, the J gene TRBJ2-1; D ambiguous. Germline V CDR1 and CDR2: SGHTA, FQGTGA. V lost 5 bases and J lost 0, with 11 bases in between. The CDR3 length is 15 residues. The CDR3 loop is CASSAYLSSYNEQFF. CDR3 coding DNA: TGTGCCAGCAGCGCATACTTAAGCTCCTACAATGAGCAGTTCTTC. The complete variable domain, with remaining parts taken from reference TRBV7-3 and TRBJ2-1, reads GAGVSQTPSNKVTEKGKYVELRCDPISGHTALYWYRQSLGQGPEFLIYFQGTGAADDSGLPNDRFFAVRPEGSVSTLKIQRTERGDSAVYLCASSAYLSSYNEQFFGPGTRLTVL.

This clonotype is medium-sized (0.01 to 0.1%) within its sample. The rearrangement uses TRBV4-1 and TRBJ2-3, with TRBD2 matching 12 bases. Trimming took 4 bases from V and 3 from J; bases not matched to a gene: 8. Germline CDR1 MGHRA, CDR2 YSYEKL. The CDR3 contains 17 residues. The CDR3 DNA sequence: TGCGCCAGCAGCCGCCTACTAGCGGGAGGAGGGACAGATACGCAGTATTTT. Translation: CASSRLLAGGGTDTQYF.

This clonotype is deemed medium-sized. In DNA, the CDR3 is TGTGCCAGCAGTGTAGGGCCGGACAATCAGCCCCAGCATTTT. Encoded protein: CASSVGPDNQPQHF. The J gene is TRBJ1-5, the V gene TRBV2; D is uncertain. Germline V lookup: CDR1 SNHLY, CDR2 FYNNEI. This CDR3 is built from 14 residues. The V end lost 4 bases, the J end lost 3 bases, and 10 bases lay between the germline ends.

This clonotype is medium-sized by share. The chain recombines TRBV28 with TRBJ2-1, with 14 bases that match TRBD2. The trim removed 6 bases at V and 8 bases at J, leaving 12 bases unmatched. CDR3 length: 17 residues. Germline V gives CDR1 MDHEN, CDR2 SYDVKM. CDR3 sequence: CASSRPGLAGADYEQFF. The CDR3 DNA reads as TGTGCCAGCAGCCGTCCGGGACTAGCGGGAGCAGATTATGAGCAGTTCTTC.

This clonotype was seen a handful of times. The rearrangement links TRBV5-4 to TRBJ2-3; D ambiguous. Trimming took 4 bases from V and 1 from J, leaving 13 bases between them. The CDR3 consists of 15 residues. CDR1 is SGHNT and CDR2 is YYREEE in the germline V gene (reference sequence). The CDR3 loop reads CASSTADVGTDTQYF. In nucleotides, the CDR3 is TGTGCCAGCAGCACCGCTGATGTCGGCACAGATACGCAGTATTTT.

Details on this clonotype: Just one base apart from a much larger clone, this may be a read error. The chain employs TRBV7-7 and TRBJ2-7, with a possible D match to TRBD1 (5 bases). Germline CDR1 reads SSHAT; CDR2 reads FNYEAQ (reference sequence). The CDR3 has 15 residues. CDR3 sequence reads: CANSRGSQGNYEQYF. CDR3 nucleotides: TGTGCTAACAGTCGAGGTTCTCAGGGAAACTACGAGCAGTACTTC. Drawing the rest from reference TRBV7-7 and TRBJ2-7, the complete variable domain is GAGVSQSPRYKVTKRGQDVTLRCDPISSHATLYWYQQALGQGPEFLTYFNYEAQPDKSGLPSDRFSAERPEGSISTLTIQRTEQRDSAMYRCANSRGSQGNYEQYFGPGTRLTVT.

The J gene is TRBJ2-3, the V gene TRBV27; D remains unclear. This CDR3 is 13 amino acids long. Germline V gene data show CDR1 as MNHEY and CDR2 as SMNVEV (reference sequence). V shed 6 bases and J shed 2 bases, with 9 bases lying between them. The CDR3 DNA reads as TGTGCCAGCAGGGGTGGGTTCACAGATACGCAGTATTTT. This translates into CASRGGFTDTQYF.

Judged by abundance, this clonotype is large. The CDR3 spells CASSSREGRNTIYF. Written as DNA, the CDR3 is TGTGCCAGCAGTTCTAGGGAAGGAAGAAACACCATATATTTT. This chain connects TRBV28 to TRBJ1-3, with D uncertain. Germline loops: CDR1 MDHEN, CDR2 SYDVKM. The ends were cut back, 4 bases at V and 5 bases at J, with 12 bases in the middle. The CDR3 totals 14 residues.

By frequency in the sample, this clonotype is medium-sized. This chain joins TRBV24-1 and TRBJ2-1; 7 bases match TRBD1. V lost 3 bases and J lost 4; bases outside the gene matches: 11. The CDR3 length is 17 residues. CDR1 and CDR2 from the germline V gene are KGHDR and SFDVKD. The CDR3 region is CATSDIAGTERYNEQFF. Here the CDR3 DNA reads TGTGCCACCAGTGATATCGCCGGGACAGAGAGATACAATGAGCAGTTCTTC.

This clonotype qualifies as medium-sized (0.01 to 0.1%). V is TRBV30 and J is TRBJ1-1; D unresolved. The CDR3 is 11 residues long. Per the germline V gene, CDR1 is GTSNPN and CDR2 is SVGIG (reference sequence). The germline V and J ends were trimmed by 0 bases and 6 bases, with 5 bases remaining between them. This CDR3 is CAWSVRSEAFF. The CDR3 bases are TGTGCCTGGAGTGTAAGGTCTGAAGCTTTCTTT.

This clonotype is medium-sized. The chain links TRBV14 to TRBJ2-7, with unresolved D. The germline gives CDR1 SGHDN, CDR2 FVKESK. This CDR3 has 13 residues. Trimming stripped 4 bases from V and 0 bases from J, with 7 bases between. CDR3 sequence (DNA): TGTGCCAGCAGCCCGTCCCTCTCCTACGAGCAGTACTTC. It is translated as CASSPSLSYEQYF.

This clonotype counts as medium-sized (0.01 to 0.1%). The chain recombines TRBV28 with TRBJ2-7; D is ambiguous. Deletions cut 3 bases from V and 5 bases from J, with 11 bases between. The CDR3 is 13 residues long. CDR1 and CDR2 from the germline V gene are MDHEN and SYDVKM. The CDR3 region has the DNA TGTGCCAGCAGTTTGGGCAGAAGTGACGAGCAGTACTTC. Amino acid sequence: CASSLGRSDEQYF.

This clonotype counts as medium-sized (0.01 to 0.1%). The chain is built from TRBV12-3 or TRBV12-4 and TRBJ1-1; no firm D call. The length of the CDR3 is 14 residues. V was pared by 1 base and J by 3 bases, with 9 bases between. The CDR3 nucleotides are TGTGCCAGCAGTTTAGTCCACGGAGACACTGAAGCTTTCTTT. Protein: CASSLVHGDTEAFF.